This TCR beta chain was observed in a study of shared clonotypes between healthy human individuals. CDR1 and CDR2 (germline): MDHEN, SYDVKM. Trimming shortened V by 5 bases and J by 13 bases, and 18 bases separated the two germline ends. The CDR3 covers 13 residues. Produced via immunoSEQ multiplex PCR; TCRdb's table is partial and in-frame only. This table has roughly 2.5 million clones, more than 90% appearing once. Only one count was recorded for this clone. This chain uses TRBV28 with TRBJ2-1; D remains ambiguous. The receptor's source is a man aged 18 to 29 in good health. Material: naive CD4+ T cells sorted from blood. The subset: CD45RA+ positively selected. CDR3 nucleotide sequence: TGTGCCAGCAGTCCACCTCTTGGACGCGGCCAGTTCTTC. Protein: CASSPPLGRGQFF.